The 19 T cell receptor beta chains in this list originate from one sample, sequenced in a study of T cell repertoires in cytomegalovirus infection. TCRdb called the reads again in MiXCR, with one record for every CDR3 protein. The profile covers over 150,000 distinct CDR3 sequences, with roughly a sixth appearing a single time and 25% taken by the ten largest. The source material was CD8+ T cells from PBMCs. These receptors came from a human donor in good health (CMV status not recorded). Some clones in this sample may be carry-over from other donors' samples.

The gene calls are TRBV14 and TRBJ2-5; no firm D call. The CDR3 loop spans 14 amino acids. CDR1 and CDR2 from the germline V gene are SGHDN and FVKESK. Trimming took 2 bases from V and 5 from J, leaving 12 bases between them. The CDR3: CASSQIRTRETQYF. The CDR3 coding sequence is TGTGCCAGCAGCCAAATCAGGACGAGGGAGACCCAGTACTTC.

The chain combines TRBV6-2 or TRBV6-3 with TRBJ2-7; 10 bases map to TRBD2. The CDR3 is 15 amino acids. The germline V gene encodes CDR1 MNHEY and CDR2 SVGEGT. After removal of 7 bases from V and 1 base from J, the junction contained 7 bases not matched to a gene. Here the CDR3 reads CASTWRGLASYEQYF. CDR3 DNA: TGTGCCAGCACCTGGCGGGGACTAGCGTCCTACGAGCAGTACTTC.

The chain combines TRBV27 with TRBJ1-1; D might be TRBD1 (5 bases). CDR1 is MNHEY, CDR2 SMNVEV, per germline (reference sequence). V was shortened by 2 bases and J by 4 bases, with 11 bases between the two germline ends. The CDR3 is 14 residues long. The CDR3 reads CASSLRARGTEAFF. DNA of the CDR3: TGTGCCAGCAGTTTACGGGCGAGGGGCACTGAAGCTTTCTTT.

Ten or more counts support this clonotype. This chain uses TRBV28 with TRBJ2-5; perhaps TRBD1 as D (5 bases). The CDR3 runs to 18 residues. CDR1 is MDHEN, CDR2 SYDVKM, per germline. Trimming pared 5 bases from V and 0 bases from J, leaving 22 bases between. The CDR3 nucleotides are TGTGCCAGCAGTCCCTCGTACACGGACACTCGATACCAAGAGACCCAGTACTTC. Its translation: CASSPSYTDTRYQETQYF.

This clonotype was seen more than once but under ten times. The V and J genes are TRBV28 and TRBJ2-3; D is uncertain. CDR3 size: 15 residues. Trimming stripped 8 bases from V and 2 bases from J, with 17 bases between. The germline gives CDR1 MDHEN, CDR2 SYDVKM. CDR3 in amino acids: CASLTSEPSTDTQYF. CDR3 in DNA: TGTGCCAGCTTAACATCGGAGCCCTCCACAGATACGCAGTATTTT.

This clonotype was seen a few times. This rearrangement joins TRBV7-9 to TRBJ1-1; TRBD1 is a possible D gene (5 bases). This CDR3 spans 14 amino acids. Germline-derived CDR1 and CDR2 are SEHNR and FQNEAQ (reference sequence). V shed 6 bases and J shed 6 bases, with 17 bases lying between them. The CDR3 sequence: CASRPPGPGSEAFF. For the CDR3, the DNA is TGTGCCAGCAGACCCCCGGGGCCAGGGTCTGAAGCTTTCTTT.

This clonotype was detected only once. The chain links TRBV29-1 to TRBJ2-1; D uncertain. The germline V gene has CDR1 SQVTM and CDR2 ANQGSEA. This CDR3 has 12 amino acids. The V gene lost 6 bases and the J gene lost 0 bases, with 6 bases spanning the gap. The CDR3 region has the DNA TGCAGCGTCGAGAGCTCCTACAATGAGCAGTTCTTC. As protein: CSVESSYNEQFF.

The chain carries TRBV10-3 and TRBJ2-7; perhaps TRBD2 as D (5 bases). This CDR3 is 14 amino acids long. Trimming removed 8 bases from V and 3 bases from J, with 17 bases in between. Germline V gene data show CDR1 as ENHRY and CDR2 as SYGVKD. CDR3 sequence reads: CAIGGSGRDYEQYF. The CDR3 nucleotides are TGTGCCATCGGTGGGTCCGGACGGGACTACGAGCAGTACTTC.

With respect to this clonotype: Relative to the germline gene, one junction end is altered; a read error may explain this. The genes are TRBV12-3 or TRBV12-4 and TRBJ1-5, with a tentative D call TRBD1 (5 bases). This CDR3 contains 13 residues. Here the CDR3 DNA reads TGTGCCAGCAGCCGTCGGGGGTATCATCCCCAGCATTTT. Its translation: CASSRRGYHPQHF.

The chain joins TRBV2 to TRBJ2-5; D is unresolved. The CDR3 is 12 amino acids. Between the trimmed V and J ends, which lost 6 bases and 1 base, there was a span of 6 bases. Germline values: CDR1 SNHLY, CDR2 FYNNEI. In DNA, the CDR3 is TGTGCCAGCAGGGGAATCCAAGAGACCCAGTACTTC. Translation: CASRGIQETQYF. The variable domain in full, completed from reference TRBV2 and TRBJ2-5, reads EPEVTQTPSHQVTQMGQEVILRCVPISNHLYFYWYRQILGQKVEFLVSFYNNEISEKSEIFDDQFSVERPDGSNFTLKIRSTKLEDSAMYFCASRGIQETQYFGPGTRLLVL.

This chain links TRBV7-8 with TRBJ2-7; D is perhaps TRBD1 or TRBD2 (5 bases each). CDR1 is SGHVS and CDR2 is FQNEAQ in the germline V gene. Trimming took 5 bases from V and 7 from J, leaving 30 bases between them. The CDR3 totals 18 residues. The CDR3 protein is CASSPTWGSDFPEGEQYF. CDR3 bases: TGTGCCAGCAGCCCTACCTGGGGCTCCGATTTCCCCGAGGGGGAGCAGTACTTC. Full variable domain (missing parts from reference TRBV7-8 and TRBJ2-7): GAGVSQSPRYKVAKRGQDVALRCDPISGHVSLFWYQQALGQGPEFLTYFQNEAQLDKSGLPSDRFFAERPEGSVSTLKIQRTQQEDSAVYLCASSPTWGSDFPEGEQYFGPGTRLTVT.

The rearrangement links TRBV20-1 to TRBJ2-7; 7 bases agree with TRBD1. Trimming removed 6 bases from V and 3 bases from J; junction bases left unmatched: 17. The germline V gene encodes CDR1 DFQATT and CDR2 SNEGSKA (reference sequence). The CDR3 covers 16 residues. The CDR3 nucleotides are TGCAGTGCCTTCCCTCCACCGGGACAGTTGAACTACGAGCAGTACTTC. Translating gives CSAFPPPGQLNYEQYF.

There are a few counts of this clonotype. The chain has TRBV7-6 and TRBJ2-3; unclear D gene. CDR1 and CDR2 (germline): SGHVS, FNYEAQ. V was clipped by 1 base and J by 2 bases, with 4 bases between them. The CDR3 consists of 13 residues. The CDR3: CASSLVDTDTQYF. DNA for the CDR3: TGTGCCAGCAGCTTAGTGGACACAGATACGCAGTATTTT.

This chain links TRBV2 with TRBJ1-2; no definite D call. Germline V CDR1 and CDR2: SNHLY, FYNNEI. This CDR3 is built from 12 residues. V lost 1 base to trimming and J lost 4 bases, with 4 bases between them. The CDR3 nucleotides are TGTGCCAGCAGTGAAGGGGCCTATGGCTACACCTTC. Amino acids: CASSEGAYGYTF.

This chain uses TRBV25-1 with TRBJ2-5; 8 bases fit TRBD1. The CDR3 is 13 amino acids. V lost 8 bases and J lost 5; bases outside the gene matches: 7. Germline CDR1 and CDR2: MGHDK and SYGVNS. The CDR3 DNA reads as TGTGCCAGCGGACAGGGATACGGGGAGACCCAGTACTTC. The encoded protein is CASGQGYGETQYF.

The rearrangement links TRBV29-1 to TRBJ2-7, with no clear D. The length of the CDR3 is 10 residues. Trimming stripped 4 bases from V and 7 bases from J, with 8 bases between. Germline CDR1 is SQVTM and CDR2 is ANQGSEA. The CDR3 is CSVGSREQYF. In DNA form, the CDR3 reads TGCAGCGTTGGGAGTAGGGAGCAGTACTTC.

This clonotype was seen more than once but under ten times. The chain is built from TRBV11-2 and TRBJ1-1, with D tentatively TRBD1 (6 bases). Germline V gene data show CDR1 as SGHAT and CDR2 as FQNNGV. The V and J ends lost 1 base and 5 bases respectively, with 11 bases between them. CDR3 length: 14 residues. CDR3 nucleotides: TGTGCCAGCAGCTTAGCGGGGGCACGGACTGAAGCTTTCTTT. Protein sequence: CASSLAGARTEAFF.

This clonotype was detected ten times or more. This chain joins TRBV7-8 and TRBJ2-7; 9 bases agree with TRBD1. The V and J ends lost 5 bases and 3 bases, in that order; junction bases with no gene match: 14. Germline-derived CDR1 and CDR2 are SGHVS and FQNEAQ. CDR3 length: 17 amino acids. The DNA for the CDR3 is TGTGCCAGCAGCCAGACGACGATGGGACAGGGATACTACGAGCAGTACTTC. Protein: CASSQTTMGQGYYEQYF. Supplemented by reference TRBV7-8 and TRBJ2-7, the full variable domain reads GAGVSQSPRYKVAKRGQDVALRCDPISGHVSLFWYQQALGQGPEFLTYFQNEAQLDKSGLPSDRFFAERPEGSVSTLKIQRTQQEDSAVYLCASSQTTMGQGYYEQYFGPGTRLTVT.

The sample holds many counts of this clonotype. V and J are TRBV7-2 and TRBJ2-7; TRBD1 matches at 9 bases. The CDR3 spans 14 residues. Germline CDR1 reads SGHTA; CDR2 reads FQGNSA. The J segment lost 3 bases and the V segment lost 2 bases, leaving 2 bases of the junction unmatched. CDR3: CASSLTGGSYEQYF. The CDR3, as DNA: TGTGCCAGCAGCTTAACAGGGGGCAGCTACGAGCAGTACTTC.